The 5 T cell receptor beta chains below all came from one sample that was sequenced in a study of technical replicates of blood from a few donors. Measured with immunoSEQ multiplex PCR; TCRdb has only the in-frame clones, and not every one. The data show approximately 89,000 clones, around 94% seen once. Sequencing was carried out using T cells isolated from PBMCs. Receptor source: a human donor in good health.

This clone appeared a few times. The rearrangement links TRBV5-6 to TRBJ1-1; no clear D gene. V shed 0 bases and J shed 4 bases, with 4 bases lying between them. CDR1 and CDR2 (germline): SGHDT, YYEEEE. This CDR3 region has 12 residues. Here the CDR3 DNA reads TGTGCCAGCAGCTTGGTAGCCACTGAAGCTTTCTTT. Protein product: CASSLVATEAFF.

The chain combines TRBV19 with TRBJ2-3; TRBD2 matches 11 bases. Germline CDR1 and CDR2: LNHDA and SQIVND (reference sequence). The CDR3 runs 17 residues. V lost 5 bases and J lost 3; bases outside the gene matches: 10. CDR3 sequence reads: CASSLSRLAGITDTQYF. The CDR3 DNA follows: TGTGCCAGTAGTCTGTCAAGACTAGCGGGGATTACAGATACGCAGTATTTT.

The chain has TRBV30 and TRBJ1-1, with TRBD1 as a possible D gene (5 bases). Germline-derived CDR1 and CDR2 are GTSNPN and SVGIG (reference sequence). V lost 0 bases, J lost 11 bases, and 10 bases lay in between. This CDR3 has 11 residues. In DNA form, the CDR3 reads TGTGCCTGGAGTGTCGGGGCGGGGGCTTTCTTT. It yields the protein CAWSVGAGAFF.

The CDR3 DNA is TGTGCCAGTAGTATACCGTGGGACAGTGCCACCGGGGAGCTGTTTTTT. Protein sequence: CASSIPWDSATGELFF. The chain employs TRBV19 and TRBJ2-2, with 7 positions matching TRBD1. Looked up from germline, CDR1 is LNHDA and CDR2 is SQIVND (reference sequence). The V gene end was trimmed by 2 bases and the J gene end by 4 bases; junction bases not matched to a gene: 7. CDR3 length: 16 residues. The variable domain in full, completed from reference TRBV19 and TRBJ2-2, reads DGGITQSPKYLFRKEGQNVTLSCEQNLNHDAMYWYRQDPGQGLRLIYYSQIVNDFQKGDIAEGYSVSREKKESFPLTVTSAQKNPTAFYLCASSIPWDSATGELFFGEGSRLTVL.

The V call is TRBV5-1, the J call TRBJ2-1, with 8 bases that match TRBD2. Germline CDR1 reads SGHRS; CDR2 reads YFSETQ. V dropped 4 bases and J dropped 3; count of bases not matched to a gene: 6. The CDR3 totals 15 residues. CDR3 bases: TGCGCCAGCAGCGATACTAGCGGACTCTACAATGAGCAGTTCTTC. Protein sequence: CASSDTSGLYNEQFF.